Presented here are 30 T cell receptor beta chains from one specimen sequenced in a study of shared clonotypes between healthy human individuals. TCRdb's table, derived via immunoSEQ multiplex PCR, lists solely in-frame clones and lacks some. The sample lists about 820,000 clones, more than 85% occurring once. CD45RO-negative CD8 cells positively selected for CCR7 made up the naive population, which excluded terminally differentiated effector memory CD45RA+ cells. Sequencing was performed on naive CD8+ T cells sorted from blood. These receptors originate from a man aged 30 to 39 in good health.

This chain connects TRBV2 to TRBJ2-5; D uncertain. Germline values: CDR1 SNHLY, CDR2 FYNNEI. With 7 bases removed from V and 5 bases from J, the gap between germline ends came to 5 bases. This CDR3 contains 10 residues. Written as DNA, the CDR3 is TGTGCCAGCATGGCGGAGACCCAGTACTTC. Protein product: CASMAETQYF.

The genes are TRBV11-2 and TRBJ2-1; D gene uncertain. Trimming shortened V by 5 bases and J by 1 base, and 15 bases separated the two germline ends. Germline V gene data show CDR1 as SGHAT and CDR2 as FQNNGV. The CDR3 is 16 residues long. The CDR3 loop reads CASSPRTMGSYNEQFF. The CDR3 bases are TGTGCCAGCAGCCCTAGGACCATGGGGTCCTACAATGAGCAGTTCTTC.

The chain combines TRBV10-2 with TRBJ2-5, with TRBD1 identical over 8 bases. The CDR3 is 14 amino acids. The J segment lost 1 base and the V segment lost 5 bases, leaving 3 bases of the junction unmatched. Per the germline V gene, CDR1 is WSHSY and CDR2 is SAAADI. CDR3 residues: CASSFGQGQETQYF. The CDR3 DNA sequence: TGCGCCAGCAGTTTCGGACAGGGCCAAGAGACCCAGTACTTC.

The chain recombines TRBV5-8 with TRBJ2-1; D is perhaps TRBD1 (5 bases). The germline V gene encodes CDR1 SGHTS and CDR2 YDEGEE. The V end lost 0 bases, the J end lost 4 bases, and 11 bases lay between the germline ends. CDR3 length: 15 residues. The CDR3 sequence is CASSLALGQYNEQFF. The CDR3 DNA reads as TGTGCCAGCAGCTTGGCCTTAGGACAATACAATGAGCAGTTCTTC.

V is TRBV11-2 and J is TRBJ2-3; 11 bases map to TRBD2. This CDR3 spans 15 amino acids. Trimming took 6 bases from V and 5 from J; bases not matched to a gene: 7. The germline gives CDR1 SGHAT, CDR2 FQNNGV. The CDR3 is CASRVAGGPEDTQYF. The CDR3 DNA follows: TGTGCCAGCAGAGTAGCGGGAGGGCCGGAAGATACGCAGTATTTT.

The chain employs TRBV25-1 and TRBJ2-7; D possibly corresponds to TRBD1 (5 bases). Germline CDR1 is MGHDK and CDR2 is SYGVNS. This CDR3 spans 13 amino acids. V lost 6 bases and J lost 4, with 13 bases in between. CDR3 DNA: TGTGCCAGCAGAGAAGACAGCGCATACGAGCAGTACTTC. This gives the protein CASREDSAYEQYF.

The J gene is TRBJ2-3, the V gene TRBV18; D is unresolved. Trimming removed 0 bases at V and 6 bases at J, with 13 bases between. The CDR3 consists of 15 residues. The germline V gene has CDR1 KGHSH and CDR2 LQKENI. The CDR3 protein is CASSPPTASLDTQYF. Written as DNA, the CDR3 is TGTGCCAGCTCACCACCGACGGCATCCTTGGATACGCAGTATTTT.

In this sample, this clone turned up once. The chain combines TRBV13 with TRBJ2-7; tentatively, D is TRBD1 (6 bases). The germline V gene encodes CDR1 PRHDT and CDR2 FYEKMQ (reference sequence). With 0 bases removed from V and 3 bases from J, the gap between germline ends came to 24 bases. The CDR3 consists of 19 residues. The CDR3 here is CASSLGSGTQPLKGYEQYF. CDR3 in DNA: TGTGCCAGCAGCTTAGGCTCCGGGACACAACCCCTTAAGGGCTACGAGCAGTACTTC.

V usage is TRBV11-2 and J usage is TRBJ2-1; maybe TRBD1 (6 bases). Germline V CDR1 and CDR2: SGHAT, FQNNGV. The CDR3 spans 18 residues. Trimming removed 4 bases at V and 6 bases at J, with 25 bases between. The DNA of the CDR3 is TGTGCCAGCAGCTCCCCGAGGTTAACAGGGACCCTCGGCAATGAGCAGTTCTTC. It yields the protein CASSSPRLTGTLGNEQFF. Combining the CDR3 with reference TRBV11-2 and TRBJ2-1 gives the whole variable domain EAGVAQSPRYKIIEKRQSVAFWCNPISGHATLYWYQQILGQGPKLLIQFQNNGVVDDSQLPKDRFSAERLKGVDSTLKIQPAKLEDSAVYLCASSSPRLTGTLGNEQFFGPGTRLTVL.

This sequence joins TRBV9 and TRBJ1-4; tentative D call: TRBD1 (5 bases). This CDR3 contains 12 residues. The germline V gene has CDR1 SGDLS and CDR2 YYNGEE. Trimming shortened V by 7 bases and J by 3 bases, and 7 bases separated the two germline ends. In DNA, the CDR3 is TGTGCCAGCGGGGGACCTAATGAAAAACTGTTTTTT. Its translation: CASGGPNEKLFF.

V usage is TRBV7-9 and J usage is TRBJ2-7; D is ambiguous. V lost 3 bases to trimming and J lost 2 bases, with 11 bases between them. Germline V gene lookup returns CDR1 SEHNR and CDR2 FQNEAQ (reference sequence). The CDR3 has 14 amino acids. The CDR3 region is CASSLSVTPYEQYF. The CDR3 coding sequence is TGTGCCAGCAGCTTGAGCGTCACCCCCTACGAGCAGTACTTC. The complete variable domain, with remaining parts taken from reference TRBV7-9 and TRBJ2-7, reads DTGVSQNPRHKITKRGQNVTFRCDPISEHNRLYWYRQTLGQGPEFLTYFQNEAQLEKSRLLSDRFSAERPKGSFSTLEIQRTEQGDSAMYLCASSLSVTPYEQYFGPGTRLTVT.

The chain employs TRBV5-5 and TRBJ1-5; D not resolved. Trimming removed 0 bases from V and 6 bases from J, with 10 bases in between. The length of the CDR3 is 14 residues. Germline CDR1 reads SGHKS; CDR2 reads YYEKEE (reference sequence). CDR3 sequence reads: CASSLEYGTQPQHF. The CDR3, as DNA: TGTGCCAGCAGCTTGGAGTATGGAACTCAGCCCCAGCATTTT.

The chain has TRBV11-2 and TRBJ2-1; tentative D call: TRBD1 (5 bases). CDR3 length: 16 amino acids. Trimming stripped 2 bases from V and 7 bases from J, with 18 bases between. Germline CDR1 reads SGHAT; CDR2 reads FQNNGV. DNA for the CDR3: TGTGCCAGCAGCTTACGATGGCGTTTGTCAGGGAATGAGCAGTTCTTC. Its translation is CASSLRWRLSGNEQFF. Full variable domain (rest looked up from reference TRBV11-2 and TRBJ2-1): EAGVAQSPRYKIIEKRQSVAFWCNPISGHATLYWYQQILGQGPKLLIQFQNNGVVDDSQLPKDRFSAERLKGVDSTLKIQPAKLEDSAVYLCASSLRWRLSGNEQFFGPGTRLTVL.

This sequence joins TRBV9 and TRBJ2-3; the match to TRBD2 covers 7 bases. Germline CDR1 SGDLS, CDR2 YYNGEE. Germline trimming cut 0 bases from V and 4 bases from J; bases unmatched to any gene: 5. The CDR3 extends over 15 amino acids. The CDR3 sequence: CASSVEGRGADTQYF. CDR3 DNA sequence: TGTGCCAGCAGCGTAGAAGGGAGGGGTGCAGATACGCAGTATTTT.

This chain uses TRBV7-9 with TRBJ2-7; D is ambiguous. Germline V gene data show CDR1 as SEHNR and CDR2 as FQNEAQ (reference sequence). V gave up 5 bases and J gave up 3 bases, with 14 bases separating them. CDR3 size: 14 residues. The CDR3 coding sequence is TGTGCCAGCAGCGGACGATGGGCAGACTACGAGCAGTACTTC. The encoded protein is CASSGRWADYEQYF.

The rearrangement joins TRBV7-9 to TRBJ1-1; D not resolved. V lost 3 bases and J 3 bases, leaving 8 bases between the germline ends. CDR1 and CDR2 from the germline V gene are SEHNR and FQNEAQ (reference sequence). The CDR3 runs to 13 residues. CDR3 nucleotide sequence: TGTGCCAGCAGCTTGATACTTGACACTGAAGCTTTCTTT. Translation gives CASSLILDTEAFF.

The genes are TRBV7-9 and TRBJ2-1; TRBD2 matches 10 bases. Germline V gene sequence: CDR1 SEHNR, CDR2 FQNEAQ (reference sequence). The CDR3 contains 16 residues. The V segment lost 5 bases and the J segment 3 bases; nucleotides outside the gene matches: 7. The CDR3 sequence is CASSHVLAGIYNEQFF. The CDR3 DNA sequence: TGTGCCAGCAGCCACGTACTAGCGGGAATCTACAATGAGCAGTTCTTC.

The V call is TRBV30, the J call TRBJ2-3; 11 bases match TRBD2. This CDR3 has 13 residues. Per the germline V gene, CDR1 is GTSNPN and CDR2 is SVGIG (reference sequence). Losses at the gene ends were 8 bases for V and 2 bases for J; bases not matched to a gene: 3. DNA for the CDR3: TGTGCCGGGACTAGCGGACACACAGATACGCAGTATTTT. It translates to CAGTSGHTDTQYF.

This sequence joins TRBV4-1 and TRBJ2-7; 9 nucleotides align to TRBD1. J was trimmed by 2 bases and V by 0 bases; bases with no gene match: 8. The CDR3 contains 17 residues. Germline V gives CDR1 MGHRA, CDR2 YSYEKL. As DNA, the CDR3 is TGCGCCAGCAGCCAAGATCAAATTAGGACAGGGGCCTACGAGCAGTACTTC. This encodes CASSQDQIRTGAYEQYF.

The V and J genes are TRBV7-9 and TRBJ2-1; 10 bases are a match to TRBD2. CDR1 and CDR2 (germline): SEHNR, FQNEAQ (reference sequence). The CDR3 is 14 residues long. The J segment lost 5 bases and the V segment lost 8 bases, leaving 6 bases of the junction unmatched. The CDR3 reads CASQGLARNNEQFF. The DNA for the CDR3 is TGTGCCAGCCAGGGACTAGCGAGAAACAATGAGCAGTTCTTC.

This rearrangement joins TRBV5-8 to TRBJ2-1, with 10 nucleotides matching TRBD2. After removal of 0 bases from V and 3 bases from J, the junction contained 3 bases not matched to a gene. This CDR3 spans 16 amino acids. Germline CDR1 reads SGHTS; CDR2 reads YDEGEE. The CDR3 sequence is CASSLVGLADYNEQFF. The DNA of the CDR3 is TGTGCCAGCAGCTTGGTTGGACTAGCGGACTACAATGAGCAGTTCTTC.

The gene calls are TRBV10-1 and TRBJ2-5; TRBD2 matches at 9 bases. Trimming removed 3 bases from V and 7 bases from J; junction bases left unmatched: 3. This CDR3 is built from 13 residues. Germline CDR1 reads WNHNN; CDR2 reads SYGVQD (reference sequence). The CDR3 region is CASSDQTSGTQYF. The CDR3 DNA reads TGCGCCAGCAGTGACCAGACTAGCGGGACCCAGTACTTC.

The chain recombines TRBV6-5 with TRBJ2-7; perhaps TRBD2 as D (6 bases). The CDR3 is 16 residues long. Trimming pared 0 bases from V and 0 bases from J, leaving 12 bases between. Germline CDR1 and CDR2: MNHEY and SVGAGI. The CDR3 protein is CASSYSGRPNSYEQYF. The CDR3, as DNA: TGTGCCAGCAGTTACTCGGGGAGGCCCAACTCCTACGAGCAGTACTTC.

This rearrangement joins TRBV11-2 to TRBJ2-5; D uncertain. Germline CDR1 and CDR2: SGHAT and FQNNGV. The CDR3 extends over 17 amino acids. The ends were cut back, 1 base at V and 3 bases at J, with 18 bases in the middle. The CDR3, as DNA: TGTGCCAGCAGCTTAGTACACCAGCAGGAGATGGAAGAGACCCAGTACTTC. It is translated as CASSLVHQQEMEETQYF.

J is TRBJ2-7 and V is TRBV7-9; no clear D gene. The CDR3 has 11 amino acids. Germline V gives CDR1 SEHNR, CDR2 FQNEAQ (reference sequence). V was pared by 4 bases and J by 5 bases, with 6 bases between. The CDR3 DNA follows: TGTGCCAGCAGCTCTCCCGACGAGCAGTACTTC. Its protein is CASSSPDEQYF.

Regarding this clone: This specimen includes other DNA sequences encoding the same CDR3. The V gene is TRBV7-2, the J gene TRBJ2-3; TRBD1 matches at 12 bases. Germline-derived CDR1 and CDR2 are SGHTA and FQGNSA. J was trimmed by 6 bases and V by 4 bases; bases with no gene match: 2. The CDR3 is 14 amino acids. CDR3 sequence: CASSSGQGADTQYF. The CDR3 DNA is TGTGCCAGCAGCTCGGGACAGGGGGCTGATACGCAGTATTTT.

The chain joins TRBV9 to TRBJ1-2; tentatively, D is TRBD1 (5 bases). CDR3 length equals 12 residues. V was clipped by 9 bases and J by 3 bases, with 12 bases between them. The germline CDR1 and CDR2 sequences are SGDLS and YYNGEE. CDR3 amino acids: CAIKDTDYGYTF. Here the CDR3 DNA reads TGTGCCATCAAGGACACCGACTATGGCTACACCTTC.

The table lists this clone with a few counts. Other DNA sequences from this sample encode an identical CDR3 as well. Written as DNA, the CDR3 is TGTGCCAGCAGCCAAGATTCCTACGAGCAGTACTTC. Translating gives CASSQDSYEQYF. The chain couples TRBV14 to TRBJ2-7; D ambiguous. Trimming shortened V by 0 bases and J by 1 base, and 1 base separated the two germline ends. The germline V gene has CDR1 SGHDN and CDR2 FVKESK. CDR3 length: 12 residues.

In the case of this clone: The germline gene is not matched at one end of the junction; a read error may be the cause. This chain connects TRBV7-7 to TRBJ2-3; no firm D call. The CDR3 length is 13 residues. From germline, CDR1 is SSHAT and CDR2 FNYEAQ (reference sequence). Here the CDR3 DNA reads TGTGCTAGCAGCTTAGGGCAGTCAGATACGCAGTATTTT. This gives the protein CASSLGQSDTQYF.

For this clone: This sample also contains other DNA sequences that code for the same CDR3. The chain recombines TRBV11-3 with TRBJ2-7; D is possibly TRBD1 (5 bases). Per germline, CDR1 SGHNT and CDR2 YENEEA. The CDR3 is 14 amino acids. The V gene lost 1 base and the J gene lost 2 bases, with 9 bases spanning the gap. The CDR3: CASSLGTGTYEQYF. CDR3 nucleotides: TGTGCCAGCAGCTTAGGTACAGGAACCTACGAGCAGTACTTC.